This TCR beta chain was sequenced for a study of shared clonotypes between healthy human individuals. V lost 1 base and J lost 2; bases outside the gene matches: 5. Germline CDR1 is LGHNA and CDR2 is YSLEER. There are 15 residues in the CDR3. This clone was counted once. The sample carries other DNA sequences with the same CDR3. Naive CD8 cells lacked CD45RO, underwent positive selection for CCR7 and left out terminally differentiated effector memory CD45RA+ cells. Here immunoSEQ multiplex PCR was the method, and the copy in TCRdb shows in-frame clones only, minus some. The sample holds about 2.1 million clones, just under 95% seen once.

The sample consisted of naive CD8+ T cells from PBMCs. This chain links TRBV4-3 with TRBJ2-7, with 7 bases aligning to TRBD2. The TCR comes from a man aged 18 to 35 in good health. Some clones in this sample may be carry-over from other donors' samples. The CDR3 protein is CASSQGGGGTYEQYF. The CDR3 DNA is TGCGCCAGCAGCCAAGGTGGCGGGGGAACCTACGAGCAGTACTTC.